The 20 T cell receptor beta chains below were found in one sample sequenced in a study of Ad26.COV2.S vaccination and SARS-CoV-2 variants. Treatment reported: about 20 received Ad26.COV2.S at low or high dose, single or two shots; roughly five received placebo; per-sample allocation not given. Samples came from day 63 after the first vaccine or placebo injection. Profiled with immunoSEQ multiplex PCR; TCRdb holds only in-frame clones, not every one. This sample has hundreds of thousands of clones, with more than 70% found just once. Sequenced here: peripheral blood, sampled in a trial of Ad26.COV2.S vaccine versus placebo. The receptor set was obtained from a person between 18 and 59 years old who received the Ad26.COV2.S COVID-19 vaccine or a placebo.

The V call is TRBV16, the J call TRBJ1-2; D perhaps matches TRBD1 (6 bases). V was cut by 2 bases and J by 4 bases, with 8 bases left in between. Germline V gene lookup returns CDR1 KGHSY and CDR2 FQNENV. The CDR3 extends over 13 amino acids. The CDR3 sequence is CASSQQGPYGYTF. The CDR3 nucleotides are TGTGCCAGCAGCCAACAGGGGCCCTATGGCTACACCTTC. The whole variable domain, filled in from reference TRBV16 and TRBJ1-2, reads GEEVAQTPKHLVRGEGQKAKLYCAPIKGHSYVFWYQQVLKNEFKFLISFQNENVFDETGMPKERFSAKCLPNSPCSLEIQATKLEDSAVYFCASSQQGPYGYTFGSGTRLTVV.

CDR3 DNA sequence: TGTGCCAGCAGTGTCAGGAAGGACACTGAAGCTTTCTTT. Encoded protein: CASSVRKDTEAFF. The chain combines TRBV2 with TRBJ1-1; no definite D call. Per the germline V gene, CDR1 is SNHLY and CDR2 is FYNNEI. The CDR3 runs 13 residues. V was shortened by 4 bases and J by 3 bases, with 9 bases between the two germline ends.

V is TRBV12-3 or TRBV12-4 and J is TRBJ1-2; possible D gene TRBD1, 6 bases. Trimming cost V 3 bases and J 6 bases, with 11 bases left between them. This CDR3 is built from 13 residues. CDR3 region: CASSLNRDHGYTF. CDR3 in DNA: TGTGCCAGCAGTTTGAACAGGGATCATGGCTACACCTTC.

The chain employs TRBV11-3 and TRBJ2-1; D possibly corresponds to TRBD2 (6 bases). The V gene's germline CDR1 is SGHNT and CDR2 YENEEA. The CDR3 is 19 residues long. The V end was cut by 0 bases, the J end by 5 bases, with 23 bases between. Written as DNA, the CDR3 is TGTGCCAGCAGCTTAGAAGGGCAGATGGGACTTCTAACTAACAATGAGCAGTTCTTC. It yields the protein CASSLEGQMGLLTNNEQFF.

The V call is TRBV15, the J call TRBJ2-1; tentatively, D is TRBD2 (5 bases). Trimming shortened V by 1 base and J by 3 bases, and 19 bases separated the two germline ends. Germline CDR1 and CDR2: LNHNV and YYDKDF (reference sequence). The CDR3 totals 18 residues. The CDR3 reads CATSRVLRTGIIYNEQFF. As DNA, the CDR3 is TGTGCCACCAGCAGAGTACTTCGGACCGGGATCATCTACAATGAGCAGTTCTTC.

This chain joins TRBV5-1 and TRBJ2-7; 7 positions agree with TRBD2. The trim removed 3 bases at V and 1 base at J, leaving 1 base unmatched. The germline V gene has CDR1 SGHRS and CDR2 YFSETQ. The CDR3 loop spans 13 amino acids. CDR3 sequence reads: CASSSSGSYEQYF. CDR3 sequence (DNA): TGCGCCAGCAGCTCTAGCGGTTCCTACGAGCAGTACTTC. Supplemented by reference TRBV5-1 and TRBJ2-7, the full variable domain reads KAGVTQTPRYLIKTRGQQVTLSCSPISGHRSVSWYQQTPGQGLQFLFEYFSETQRNKGNFPGRFSGRQFSNSRSEMNVSTLELGDSALYLCASSSSGSYEQYFGPGTRLTVT.

In its sample, this clone was seen a few times. This chain uses TRBV15 with TRBJ1-2; no reliable D call. The CDR3 has 10 residues. V was pared by 11 bases and J by 4 bases, with 8 bases between. Germline V gene sequence: CDR1 LNHNV, CDR2 YYDKDF (reference sequence). The CDR3: CADGVYGYTF. The CDR3 nucleotides are TGTGCCGACGGGGTCTATGGCTACACCTTC.

The V and J genes are TRBV7-2 and TRBJ2-5, with 7 bases identical to TRBD2. V shed 5 bases and J 3 bases; nucleotides not matched to a gene: 9. The CDR3 is 15 amino acids. The germline V gene encodes CDR1 SGHTA and CDR2 FQGNSA. The CDR3 sequence: CASSPQTSFEETQYF. CDR3 nucleotides: TGTGCCAGCAGCCCCCAGACTAGCTTCGAAGAGACCCAGTACTTC.

The chain joins TRBV19 to TRBJ1-5; 9 bases agree with TRBD1. The CDR3 spans 15 residues. CDR1 is LNHDA and CDR2 is SQIVND in the germline V gene (reference sequence). Trimming took 0 bases from V and 6 from J; bases not matched to a gene: 3. The CDR3: CASSIEGTGSQPQHF. For the CDR3, the DNA is TGTGCCAGTAGTATAGAGGGGACAGGGAGTCAGCCCCAGCATTTT.

The chain joins TRBV6-5 to TRBJ1-2, with TRBD1 as a possible D gene (6 bases). The CDR3 loop spans 13 amino acids. Germline loops: CDR1 MNHEY, CDR2 SVGAGI. With 8 bases removed from V and 8 bases from J, the gap between germline ends came to 18 bases. The CDR3 DNA reads TGTGCCAGCTCCTCGCGGGGGGGCTTAGGCTACACCTTC. Translation: CASSSRGGLGYTF.

The chain employs TRBV3-1 (or the pseudogene TRBV3-2) and TRBJ2-1; 10 bases line up with TRBD2. CDR3 length equals 15 residues. The germline gives CDR1 LGHDT, CDR2 YNNKEL (reference sequence). V trimming: 4 bases; J trimming: 3 bases; junction bases outside the gene matches: 3. The CDR3 sequence: CASSRGTSDYNEQFF. As DNA, the CDR3 is TGTGCCAGCAGCCGGGGGACTAGCGACTACAATGAGCAGTTCTTC.

The CDR3 reads CASSQSHYTDTQYF. The CDR3 region has the DNA TGTGCCAGCTCACAGTCACACTACACAGATACGCAGTATTTT. This chain uses TRBV18 with TRBJ2-3, with D unclear. Germline assignment: CDR1 KGHSH and CDR2 LQKENI. CDR3 length: 14 residues. Trimming took off 4 bases at V and 2 bases at J, with 10 bases between the two ends.

This clone was counted once. The rearrangement joins TRBV10-1 to TRBJ2-1, with D perhaps matching TRBD1 (6 bases). CDR1 and CDR2 (germline): WNHNN, SYGVQD (reference sequence). Trimming pared 2 bases from V and 7 bases from J, leaving 12 bases between. This CDR3 is built from 14 residues. This CDR3 reads CASSEIQGNNEQFF. CDR3 sequence (DNA): TGCGCCAGCAGTGAGATACAGGGCAATAATGAGCAGTTCTTC.

The chain joins TRBV11-2 to TRBJ2-7; D ambiguous. Per germline, CDR1 SGHAT and CDR2 FQNNGV. The CDR3 spans 15 residues. The V end lost 0 bases, the J end lost 0 bases, and 9 bases lay between the germline ends. CDR3 region: CASSLDPGSSYEQYF. CDR3 nucleotide sequence: TGTGCCAGCAGCTTAGATCCGGGTAGCTCCTACGAGCAGTACTTC.

This sequence joins TRBV24-1 and TRBJ2-3; the D call may be TRBD1 or TRBD2 (6 bases each). The CDR3 contains 14 residues. The V gene's germline CDR1 is KGHDR and CDR2 SFDVKD. Trimming removed 5 bases from V and 2 bases from J, with 10 bases in between. CDR3 nucleotides: TGTGCCACCAGTGCCTCGGGGGCCACAGATACGCAGTATTTT. Translating it yields CATSASGATDTQYF.

The V and J genes are TRBV6-5 and TRBJ2-7; weak D call: TRBD2 (6 bases). CDR3 size: 15 residues. Between the trimmed V and J ends, which lost 1 base and 2 bases, there was a span of 12 bases. The germline V gene has CDR1 MNHEY and CDR2 SVGAGI. This CDR3 is CASSYLGRGTYEQYF. As DNA, the CDR3 is TGTGCCAGCAGTTACTTGGGCCGGGGGACCTACGAGCAGTACTTC.

The genes are TRBV5-4 and TRBJ1-2, with D possibly TRBD1 on 5 matching bases. The ends were cut back, 0 bases at V and 4 bases at J, with 10 bases in the middle. The CDR3 spans 14 residues. In germline, CDR1 is SGHNT, CDR2 YYREEE (reference sequence). The CDR3 loop reads CASSLDFGGYGYTF. The DNA of the CDR3 is TGTGCCAGCAGCTTGGACTTCGGGGGCTATGGCTACACCTTC.

This clone was recorded a few times. The chain has TRBV5-4 and TRBJ2-1, with TRBD2 matching over 9 bases. The CDR3 is 14 amino acids. Germline values: CDR1 SGHNT, CDR2 YYREEE (reference sequence). Trimming took 0 bases from V and 7 from J; bases not matched to a gene: 2. CDR3 sequence (DNA): TGTGCCAGCAGCTTGGGCGGGGGGGCAAATGAGCAGTTCTTC. This codes for CASSLGGGANEQFF. The whole variable domain, filled in from reference TRBV5-4 and TRBJ2-1, reads ETGVTQSPTHLIKTRGQQVTLRCSSQSGHNTVSWYQQALGQGPQFIFQYYREEENGRGNFPPRFSGLQFPNYSSELNVNALELDDSALYLCASSLGGGANEQFFGPGTRLTVL.

This sequence joins TRBV12-3 or TRBV12-4 and TRBJ1-2; D gene uncertain. This CDR3 is built from 13 residues. V was pared by 5 bases and J by 4 bases, with 11 bases between. Here the CDR3 reads CASSPQHSYGYTF. The CDR3 DNA sequence: TGTGCCAGCAGTCCCCAGCATTCCTATGGCTACACCTTC.

The chain links TRBV2 to TRBJ2-2, with 7 bases lining up with TRBD2. Germline trimming cut 6 bases from V and 6 bases from J; bases unmatched to any gene: 7. Germline V gene lookup returns CDR1 SNHLY and CDR2 FYNNEI. CDR3 size: 14 residues. This CDR3 reads CASRVAGRAGELFF. CDR3 bases: TGTGCCAGCAGGGTAGCGGGTAGAGCCGGGGAGCTGTTTTTT.